This entry is about one T cell receptor (beta chain). In the original analysis: Quantification of nucleated cells was approximated via reference gene primer amplification. The protocol was immunoSEQ multiplex PCR, while the TCRdb copy is restricted to in-frame clones and leaves out a portion. For V, J and clone size, that table is used; D and trimming come from the DNA. The sample yields hundreds of thousands of clones, 80% to 90% seen once. This sample stems from a study of blood T cell repertoires in COVID-19. Looking at the study overall: The United States, Italy and Spain provided the acute and convalescent COVID-19 samples.

Sequenced sample: peripheral blood. The source of this sequence is a man aged 18 to 35 with COVID-19, enrolled during active disease.

The CDR3 region is CASSHPAADPQETQYF. DNA for the CDR3: TGTGCCAGCAGCCACCCGGCGGCCGACCCTCAAGAGACCCAGTACTTC. The chain combines TRBV5-6 with TRBJ2-5; no definite D call. The CDR3 extends over 16 amino acids. V lost 4 bases and J lost 2, with 18 bases in between. CDR1 is SGHDT, CDR2 YYEEEE, per germline. The variable domain in full, with the rest retrieved from reference TRBV5-6 and TRBJ2-5, is DAGVTQSPTHLIKTRGQQVTLRCSPKSGHDTVSWYQQALGQGPQFIFQYYEEEERQRGNFPDRFSGHQFPNYSSELNVNALLLGDSALYLCASSHPAADPQETQYFGPGTRLLVL.